The following is a T cell receptor beta chain sequence with its context. Its antigen is still unknown. These data originate in a study of CD8+CD57+ T cells in acquired aplastic anemia. Study in general: Sorted CD4+ and CD8+ cells yielded 3.2 ug of DNA on average.

CDR1 is SGHTA and CDR2 is FQGTGA in the germline V gene. With 3 bases clipped from V and 4 bases from J, the junction kept 6 bases outside the gene matches. The CDR3 consists of 15 residues. The study's findings and limits: Patients were compared with controls for CD8+ Simpson's diversity, and no significant difference emerged. About 29 shared CD8+ CDR3s appeared highly expressed within patients' immunodominant clones.

Genomic DNA constituted the template upon which TCR beta VDJ and CDR3 profiling was performed. A single record per CDR3 protein comes from TCRdb applying MiXCR to the reads. The sample shows roughly 63,000 distinct CDR3 sequences, roughly half of them seen only once. The chain uses TRBV7-3 and TRBJ2-7, with 10 bases matching TRBD1. This receptor was identified in a human donor in good health, serving as a control. Sequencing was done on a sample of sorted CD4+, CD8+, or CD8+CD57+ T cells (not recorded which) from PBMCs. CDR3 nucleotide sequence: TGTGCCAGCAGCTTCCGGATGGGACAGGGGTACGAGCAGTACTTC. The encoded protein is CASSFRMGQGYEQYF.